This T cell receptor beta chain comes out of a study of blood T cell repertoires in COVID-19. Background on the study: Sites in the United States, Italy and Spain provided acute and convalescent COVID-19 samples. T cells, B-cell-depleted T cells, or PBMCs provided the cDNA or gDNA that served as material.

Germline V gene sequence: CDR1 SGHRS, CDR2 YFSETQ. CDR3 length equals 12 residues. V shed 7 bases and J shed 2 bases, with 9 bases lying between them. In the original processing: Estimated nucleated cell counts came from reference gene primer amplification. Method: immunoSEQ multiplex PCR; TCRdb's copy keeps in-frame clones and lacks some. Clone size and the V and J calls come from that table; the DNA yielded D and trimming. The table records about 170,000 clones, about 86% of them present only once. The sequence was collected from a woman in her 70s who had recovered from COVID-19. The sample consisted of peripheral blood. The chain employs TRBV5-1 and TRBJ1-2; D perhaps matches TRBD1 (5 bases). CDR3 sequence (DNA): TGCGCCAGCTCTCGGGGGAACTATGGCTACACCTTC. This codes for CASSRGNYGYTF.